This TCR beta chain originates from a study of fetal regulatory T cell absence and autoimmunity. This clone was counted between two and nine times. J gave up 4 bases and V 3 bases, and 4 bases lay outside the gene matches. Germline CDR1 reads LGHNA; CDR2 reads YSLEER. The CDR3 has 14 amino acids. Measured with immunoSEQ multiplex PCR; TCRdb has only the in-frame clones, and not every one. The sample lists 85,000 to 100,000 clones, 60% to 80% seen once, with just under 2% in the top ten. The chain joins TRBV4-3 to TRBJ1-2; 8 nucleotides line up with TRBD1. The sample taken for sequencing was pancreas tissue. This sequence originates from a male donor with IPEX syndrome. The CDR3 nucleotides read TGCGCCAGCAGCCAGAGACAGGGGACCTATGGCTACACCTTC. Protein product: CASSQRQGTYGYTF.